The rows below give T cell receptor beta chains drawn from one sample of a study of blood T cell repertoires in COVID-19. Measured with immunoSEQ multiplex PCR; TCRdb has only the in-frame clones, and not every one. The data show over 200,000 clones, roughly 90% seen once. The sequencing input was peripheral blood. These receptors all come from a man in his 60s who had recovered from COVID-19. Each CDR3 is given with its conserved first and last residue. D genes are given only for firm matches. For some rows the clone size is stated as once, few or many, or as a class when expanded; others skip it.

D,V,size,J,DNA,CDR3
.,TRBV7-6,.,TRBJ2-2,TGTGCCAGCAGCTTAGATCCAGTAGGGGGAACCGGGGAGCTGTTTTTT,CASSLDPVGGTGELFF
TRBD1,TRBV7-9,once,TRBJ1-1,TGTGCCAGCAGCCTCGACAGGGGAGCTTTCTTT,CASSLDRGAFF
.,TRBV7-9,few,TRBJ1-2,TGTGCCAGCAGCTCCGCGACCAGAGGGGGCTATGGCTACACCTTC,CASSSATRGGYGYTF
TRBD2,TRBV18,.,TRBJ2-3,TGTGCCAGCTCATCTTTAGCGGGGGGTGGCACAGATACGCAGTATTTT,CASSSLAGGGTDTQYF
TRBD2,TRBV2,.,TRBJ2-3,TGTGCCAGCAGTGATGGGACTAGCGTGTTCGATACGCAGTATTTT,CASSDGTSVFDTQYF
.,TRBV29-1,.,TRBJ2-4,TGCAGCGTTCGACAGGGAGGTCTAGCCAAAAACATTCAGTACTTC,CSVRQGGLAKNIQYF
TRBD2,TRBV11-1,.,TRBJ2-1,TGTGCCAGCAGTCAGCGGGGGGACCGTGACTACAATGAGCAGTTCTTC,CASSQRGDRDYNEQFF
TRBD2,TRBV3-1/TRBV3-2,.,TRBJ2-3,TGTGCCAGCAGCCTCAAAAGGACTAGCGGGTCAGATACGCAGTATTTT,CASSLKRTSGSDTQYF
TRBD1,TRBV27,.,TRBJ1-2,TGTGCCAGCAGTTTAGGGGGTCGGGGGACAGGAGGCGGCTACACCTTC,CASSLGGRGTGGGYTF
.,TRBV10-3,.,TRBJ2-5,TGTGCCATCAGTGAGTCGAGCGGAGAGACCCAGTACTTC,CAISESSGETQYF
TRBD2,TRBV30,.,TRBJ2-1,TGTGCCTGGAGTGGGGGACTATTCAATGAGCAGTTCTTC,CAWSGGLFNEQFF
TRBD1,TRBV12-5,.,TRBJ2-7,TGTGCTAGTGGTTTGGTACTCGGGACAGGGGGTGCTGCCTACGAGCAGTACTTC,CASGLVLGTGGAAYEQYF
TRBD1,TRBV9,.,TRBJ1-1,TGTGCCAGCAGCGTAGGGCAGGGGGTTGAAGCTTTCTTT,CASSVGQGVEAFF
TRBD1,TRBV29-1,.,TRBJ2-3,TGCAGCGTTGAAACGGGACAGGGGGCTAGAGATACGCAGTATTTT,CSVETGQGARDTQYF
TRBD1,TRBV7-2,.,TRBJ1-1,TGTGCCAGCAGCCAGAGGACAGGGTACACTGAAGCTTTCTTT,CASSQRTGYTEAFF
TRBD1,TRBV5-1,.,TRBJ2-2,TGCGCCAGCAGCCCCCGGGACAGTGCCCTCGGGGAGCTGTTTTTT,CASSPRDSALGELFF
.,TRBV19,.,TRBJ1-3,TGTGCCAGTAGTATTACCGCGTACTCTGGAAACACCATATATTTT,CASSITAYSGNTIYF
TRBD1,TRBV6-5,.,TRBJ1-5,TGTGCCAGCGGTAGACAGGGGGATCAGCCCCAGCATTTT,CASGRQGDQPQHF
.,TRBV4-2,.,TRBJ1-4,TGTGCCAGCAGCTCGTATTTAGCAACTAATGAAAAACTGTTTTTT,CASSSYLATNEKLFF
.,TRBV19,.,TRBJ2-2,TGTGCCAGTAGTATGAACACAGTAGGGGTGAACACCGGGGAGCTGTTTTTT,CASSMNTVGVNTGELFF
.,TRBV5-4,few,TRBJ2-1,TGTGCCAGCAGCTTCGGGACTCCCAATGAGCAGTTCTTC,CASSFGTPNEQFF
TRBD2,TRBV5-4,.,TRBJ2-5,TGTGCCAGCAGCACCCCCACTAGCGGCGCCTTGGGATCGACCCAGTACTTC,CASSTPTSGALGSTQYF
.,TRBV5-4,.,TRBJ2-7,TGTGCCAGCAGCCCTGCGACGAGGGGGTACGAGCAGTACTTC,CASSPATRGYEQYF
.,TRBV11-2,.,TRBJ2-7,TGTGCCAGCAGCTTATCGGACTCAGGGGCCTACGAGCAGTACTTC,CASSLSDSGAYEQYF
TRBD2,TRBV18,.,TRBJ2-5,TGTGCCAGCTCACCGGGACTAGCTGGGGAGACCCAGTACTTC,CASSPGLAGETQYF
.,TRBV7-8,.,TRBJ1-5,TGTGCCAGCAGGGAGAGGGGCAATCAGCCCCAGCATTTT,CASRERGNQPQHF
.,TRBV10-1,.,TRBJ1-1,TGCGTCTCGACTAGGGGCATGAACACTGAAGCTTTCTTT,CVSTRGMNTEAFF
.,TRBV7-6,.,TRBJ1-1,TGTGCCAGCAGCTTAGAAGGGGGGGCGACCGGCACTGAAGCTTTCTTT,CASSLEGGATGTEAFF
TRBD2,TRBV3-1/TRBV3-2,once,TRBJ2-1,TGTGCCAGCAGCAAGACTAGCGGGGGGGCCTTGAGCTCCTACAATGAGCAGTTCTTC,CASSKTSGGALSSYNEQFF
TRBD1,TRBV7-3,.,TRBJ2-5,TGTGCCAGCAGCGGTGGGACAGAAGAGACCCAGTACTTC,CASSGGTEETQYF
.,TRBV19,.,TRBJ2-7,TGTGCCAGTAGTATGTGGCGGGCCTACGAGCAGTACTTC,CASSMWRAYEQYF
TRBD1,TRBV11-2,.,TRBJ1-6,TGTGCCAGCAGCTTGATGGGACAGGGACGGAGGGGTTCACCCCTCCACTTT,CASSLMGQGRRGSPLHF
.,TRBV6-2/TRBV6-3,once,TRBJ2-5,TGTGCCAGCAGTGCGCAGGGACTCGAACAAGAGACCCAGTACTTC,CASSAQGLEQETQYF
.,TRBV6-6,once,TRBJ2-1,TGTGCCAGCAGACGACAGCGTGACAATGAGCAGTTCTTC,CASRRQRDNEQFF
TRBD2,TRBV7-3,.,TRBJ2-2,TGTGCCAGCAAACTAGGGCCGGGGGGGGGCACCGGGGAGCTGTTTTTT,CASKLGPGGGTGELFF
.,TRBV3-1/TRBV3-2,.,TRBJ2-1,TGTGCCAGCAGCCGCGGGACTTCCACTCTGCAGTTCTTC,CASSRGTSTLQFF
.,TRBV11-2,.,TRBJ1-1,TGTGCCAGCAGCTTAAACAGACTGAACACTGAAGCTTTCTTT,CASSLNRLNTEAFF
.,TRBV9,.,TRBJ2-7,TGTGCCAGCAGCGTAGGAAAAGGGGTCGAGCAGTACTTC,CASSVGKGVEQYF
.,TRBV6-1,.,TRBJ2-7,TGTGCCAGCAGTGAACCCAGGACTGCTACCTACGAGCAGTACTTC,CASSEPRTATYEQYF
TRBD1,TRBV2,.,TRBJ1-5,TGTGCCAGCAGTGAAGCCAACACGGGACAGGGATGGGGGAATAGCAATCAGCCCCAGCATTTT,CASSEANTGQGWGNSNQPQHF
TRBD1,TRBV6-5,once,TRBJ1-2,TGTGCCACCCGGGACAGTGTCAACTATGGCTACACCTTC,CATRDSVNYGYTF
.,TRBV5-6,.,TRBJ2-5,TGTGCCAGCAGCTTGGTGGACTTACAAGAGACCCAGTACTTC,CASSLVDLQETQYF
TRBD2,TRBV18,.,TRBJ2-1,TGTGCCAGCTCGTCTATGCGGGGGGGCACCTACAATGAGCAGTTCTTC,CASSSMRGGTYNEQFF
TRBD1,TRBV6-5,.,TRBJ1-1,TGTGCCAGCCCGAGAACAGGGGAGAAGACTGAAGCTTTCTTT,CASPRTGEKTEAFF
TRBD1,TRBV9,.,TRBJ1-3,TGTGCCAGCAGCGCAGACGGGACAGCTGGAAACACCATATATTTT,CASSADGTAGNTIYF
TRBD2,TRBV6-5,.,TRBJ2-4,TGTGCCATCGGGGAGGGAGGTGGCAAAAACATTCAGTACTTC,CAIGEGGGKNIQYF
TRBD2,TRBV11-3,.,TRBJ2-5,TGTGCCAGCAGCGCCCGGACTAGCGGGGTGGGAGAGACCCAGTACTTC,CASSARTSGVGETQYF
TRBD2,TRBV11-2,.,TRBJ2-3,TGTGCCAGCAGCTTAGTGGGGGGGGGAAGTAATACGCAGTATTTT,CASSLVGGGSNTQYF
.,TRBV10-1,.,TRBJ1-1,TGCGCCAGCAGTCCTCGCGGGGTCGGACGGAGAATGAACACTGAAGCTTTCTTT,CASSPRGVGRRMNTEAFF
.,TRBV11-1,.,TRBJ2-5,TGTGCCAGCAGCTCAGGTGGGACCCAGTACTTC,CASSSGGTQYF
.,TRBV6-5,.,TRBJ1-1,TGTGCCAGCAGTTACTCGACGGGTGAAGCTTTCTTT,CASSYSTGEAFF
TRBD2,TRBV14,.,TRBJ2-7,TGTGCCAGCAGCCAAGGACCGGGACTAGCTAACCACGAGCAGTACTTC,CASSQGPGLANHEQYF
.,TRBV5-1,.,TRBJ1-5,TGCGCCAGCAGCTCGACAGGCAATCAGCCCCAGCATTTT,CASSSTGNQPQHF
.,TRBV12-5,once,TRBJ1-3,TGTGCTAGTGAGGTGCGGGGAGGAAACACCATATATTTT,CASEVRGGNTIYF
TRBD1,TRBV3-1/TRBV3-2,.,TRBJ2-6,TGTGCCAGCAGCCTCCGGACAGGGGGCAACTCTGGGGCCAACGTCCTGACTTTC,CASSLRTGGNSGANVLTF
.,TRBV30,.,TRBJ1-1,TGTGCCTGGAGCCGGGACACGATGAACACTGAAGCTTTCTTT,CAWSRDTMNTEAFF
.,TRBV11-2,.,TRBJ2-7,TGTGCCAGCACGTCAAGCGGATACACCTACGAGCAGTACTTC,CASTSSGYTYEQYF
TRBD1,TRBV6-6,.,TRBJ1-2,TGTGCCAGCATTCCCGGGACAGGGGGCTACTATGGCTACACCTTC,CASIPGTGGYYGYTF
.,TRBV7-6,.,TRBJ2-7,TGTGCCAGCAGCTTAAACGAGGCTGAGTACGAGCAGTACTTC,CASSLNEAEYEQYF
.,TRBV12-3/TRBV12-4,.,TRBJ1-5,TGTGCCAGCAGTCCCGACCGGCGGATGGCCCAGCATTTT,CASSPDRRMAQHF